The next 21 T cell receptor beta chains were all read from a single sample in a study of CD8+ T cells in alopecia areata. After isolation, RNA underwent reverse transcription to generate cDNA as the sequencing template. The assay was immunoSEQ multiplex PCR, and TCRdb's table has in-frame clones only and misses some. This sample has fewer than 110,000 clones, with 50% to 60% found just once. As for treatment: oral pan-JAK inhibitor, 5-10 mg twice daily. The input for sequencing was CD8+ T cells sorted from blood, taken at approximately week 61, from a patient treated with tofacitinib. The source of these receptors is a human donor with alopecia areata.

This clone was observed a few times. The chain carries TRBV4-1 and TRBJ1-4; TRBD1 matches at 8 bases. Germline CDR1 reads MGHRA; CDR2 reads YSYEKL. The CDR3 contains 15 residues. V lost 4 bases and J lost 8; bases outside the gene matches: 9. The CDR3 DNA follows: TGCGCCAGCAGCCCCCAAATGGACAGGGCAGAAAAACTGTTTTTT. It is translated as CASSPQMDRAEKLFF.

V and J are TRBV9 and TRBJ2-2; 9 bases align to TRBD1. Germline V gives CDR1 SGDLS, CDR2 YYNGEE. This CDR3 spans 15 amino acids. Trimming cost V 3 bases and J 7 bases; bases outside gene matches: 7. The CDR3 region has the DNA TGTGCCAGCAGCGCTGGGGACAGGGCGAACGGGGAGCTGTTTTTT. Translating it yields CASSAGDRANGELFF.

This clone was observed a single time. The chain carries TRBV7-8 and TRBJ2-3; perhaps TRBD2 as D (6 bases). Germline CDR1 and CDR2: SGHVS and FQNEAQ. CDR3 length: 19 amino acids. V was trimmed by 5 bases and J by 2 bases, leaving 26 bases between them. CDR3 nucleotides: TGTGCCAGCAGCAATGACCGGGACTCGAGGAGTAGGGACACAGATACGCAGTATTTT. Translating it yields CASSNDRDSRSRDTDTQYF. The variable domain in full, completed from reference TRBV7-8 and TRBJ2-3, reads GAGVSQSPRYKVAKRGQDVALRCDPISGHVSLFWYQQALGQGPEFLTYFQNEAQLDKSGLPSDRFFAERPEGSVSTLKIQRTQQEDSAVYLCASSNDRDSRSRDTDTQYFGPGTRLTVL.

The table lists this clone with a few counts. This chain joins TRBV6-6 and TRBJ2-3; unclear D gene. The CDR3 runs to 11 residues. Germline V gene sequence: CDR1 MNHNY, CDR2 SVGAGI (reference sequence). Trimming cost V 6 bases and J 4 bases, with 5 bases left between them. The DNA of the CDR3 is TGTGCCAGCAGCCTCTCAGATACGCAGTATTTT. It translates to CASSLSDTQYF.

This clone occurred a few times. The V call is TRBV5-1, the J call TRBJ1-4; a possible D gene is TRBD1 (5 bases). Germline V lookup: CDR1 SGHRS, CDR2 YFSETQ. The CDR3 consists of 12 residues. Trimming cost V 0 bases and J 10 bases, with 7 bases left between them. The CDR3 sequence: CASSLDQGKLFF. In DNA, the CDR3 is TGCGCCAGCAGCTTGGACCAGGGAAAACTGTTTTTT.

V usage is TRBV29-1 and J usage is TRBJ2-3; 8 bases fit TRBD2. The CDR3 sequence is 13 residues long. J lost 8 bases, V lost 6 bases, and 10 bases had no gene match. The germline V gene has CDR1 SQVTM and CDR2 ANQGSEA. CDR3 sequence reads: CSVPGLGVGTQYF. CDR3 DNA: TGCAGCGTCCCGGGACTAGGGGTGGGTACGCAGTATTTT.

The DNA of the CDR3 is TGTGCCAGCAGCGGTGGGGTCGCTGGGGCCAACGTCCTGACTTTC. Protein sequence: CASSGGVAGANVLTF. This chain connects TRBV7-6 to TRBJ2-6; D unclear. The V gene lost 5 bases and the J gene lost 2 bases, with 10 bases spanning the gap. Germline V gene data show CDR1 as SGHVS and CDR2 as FNYEAQ. This CDR3 contains 15 residues.

This chain joins TRBV7-9 and TRBJ2-4; D uncertain. The CDR3 spans 14 residues. Between the trimmed V and J ends, which lost 4 bases and 0 bases, there was a span of 7 bases. Looked up from germline, CDR1 is SEHNR and CDR2 is FQNEAQ (reference sequence). The CDR3 protein is CASSSPLAKNIQYF. CDR3 coding DNA: TGTGCCAGCAGCTCCCCATTAGCCAAAAACATTCAGTACTTC.

This clone came up a few times. This chain joins TRBV19 and TRBJ2-7, with D unclear. CDR1 and CDR2 from the germline V gene are LNHDA and SQIVND (reference sequence). There are 17 residues in the CDR3. Trimming took 0 bases from V and 2 from J, leaving 17 bases between them. The CDR3 nucleotides read TGTGCCAGTAGTATAGACCTCCGCGGAGAACGCCCCTACGAGCAGTACTTC. Protein product: CASSIDLRGERPYEQYF.

The chain has TRBV7-9 and TRBJ1-1; 9 nucleotides line up with TRBD1. The CDR3 is 13 amino acids. Germline lookup yields CDR1 SEHNR and CDR2 FQNEAQ (reference sequence). The junction had 2 bases not matched to a gene; V was cut back by 4 bases and J by 5 bases. CDR3 sequence (DNA): TGTGCCAGCAGCTGGGACAGGGCGACTGAAGCTTTCTTT. Its translation is CASSWDRATEAFF.

In its sample, this clone was seen a few times. The V call is TRBV29-1, the J call TRBJ2-7; 11 nucleotides line up with TRBD1. This CDR3 region has 12 residues. Trimming took 6 bases from V and 9 from J; bases not matched to a gene: 7. Germline V gene lookup returns CDR1 SQVTM and CDR2 ANQGSEA. CDR3 loop: CSVPGQGAVQYF. Written as DNA, the CDR3 is TGCAGCGTGCCAGGACAGGGGGCTGTGCAGTACTTC.

V gene TRBV19 combines with J gene TRBJ1-5; no clear D gene. The CDR3 is 12 residues long. The V end lost 4 bases, the J end lost 7 bases, and 8 bases lay between the germline ends. Germline V CDR1 and CDR2: LNHDA, SQIVND (reference sequence). The CDR3 nucleotides read TGTGCCAGTAGTAGCTTGGACCAGCCCCAGCATTTT. Amino acids: CASSSLDQPQHF.

The chain is built from TRBV13 and TRBJ2-2, with D perhaps matching TRBD1 or TRBD2 (7 bases each). Trimming took off 6 bases at V and 6 bases at J, with 20 bases between the two ends. The germline V gene has CDR1 PRHDT and CDR2 FYEKMQ (reference sequence). This CDR3 region has 16 residues. CDR3 DNA sequence: TGTGCCAGCAGAAATGACAGGGAGGGAGTCTCCGGGGAGCTGTTTTTT. Protein: CASRNDREGVSGELFF. Full variable domain (missing parts from reference TRBV13 and TRBJ2-2): AAGVIQSPRHLIKEKRETATLKCYPIPRHDTVYWYQQGPGQDPQFLISFYEKMQSDKGSIPDRFSAQQFSDYHSELNMSSLELGDSALYFCASRNDREGVSGELFFGEGSRLTVL.

The rearrangement uses TRBV18 and TRBJ1-1; no clear D. CDR1 is KGHSH, CDR2 LQKENI, per germline. The germline V and J ends were trimmed by 3 bases and 11 bases, with 10 bases remaining between them. This CDR3 has 11 residues. The CDR3 coding sequence is TGTGCCAGCTCACCGGAGAGTACGGCTTTCTTT. The encoded protein is CASSPESTAFF. Full variable domain (missing parts from reference TRBV18 and TRBJ1-1): NAGVMQNPRHLVRRRGQEARLRCSPMKGHSHVYWYRQLPEEGLKFMVYLQKENIIDESGMPKERFSAEFPKEGPSILRIQQVVRGDSAAYFCASSPESTAFFGQGTRLTVV.

The rearrangement joins TRBV7-9 to TRBJ2-3; D unresolved. Germline CDR1 reads SEHNR; CDR2 reads FQNEAQ (reference sequence). V was trimmed by 8 bases and J by 0 bases, leaving 12 bases between them. The CDR3 runs 14 residues. The CDR3 DNA sequence: TGTGCCAGCTTCCTTGGCACTAGCACAGATACGCAGTATTTT. Its protein is CASFLGTSTDTQYF.

The V call is TRBV29-1, the J call TRBJ1-5, with D possibly TRBD1 on 5 matching bases. V gave up 4 bases and J gave up 3 bases, with 19 bases separating them. From germline, CDR1 is SQVTM and CDR2 ANQGSEA. The CDR3 extends over 16 amino acids. The CDR3 DNA reads TGCAGCGTTGCAACCGGGACCTTCGTCGACAATCAGCCCCAGCATTTT. Its protein is CSVATGTFVDNQPQHF.

This clone was observed a few times. The chain combines TRBV13 with TRBJ2-5; D gene unclear. From germline, CDR1 is PRHDT and CDR2 FYEKMQ (reference sequence). Trimming left V 5 bases short and J 4 bases short, with 23 bases between. The CDR3 runs 17 residues. Here the CDR3 DNA reads TGTGCCAGCAGCCAGACCCACTCCGAGGAGAGGCGAGAGACCCAGTACTTC. It specifies CASSQTHSEERRETQYF.

This chain links TRBV7-9 with TRBJ2-7; D might be TRBD2 (5 bases). CDR1 is SEHNR and CDR2 is FQNEAQ in the germline V gene (reference sequence). The V end was cut by 8 bases, the J end by 0 bases, with 11 bases between. This CDR3 spans 13 amino acids. CDR3 DNA sequence: TGTGCCAGCGGGAGAGGAGCCTCCTACGAGCAGTACTTC. Amino acid sequence: CASGRGASYEQYF.

This clone has ten or more counts. This sample also contains other DNA sequences that code for the same CDR3. This chain joins TRBV2 and TRBJ1-6; no reliable D call. Germline V gene lookup returns CDR1 SNHLY and CDR2 FYNNEI. The CDR3 spans 14 residues. V shed 3 bases and J shed 7 bases, with 10 bases lying between them. Here the CDR3 DNA reads TGTGCCAGCAGTGACGCGGGTTCGAATTCACCCCTCCACTTT. It yields the protein CASSDAGSNSPLHF.

The sample holds a few counts of this clone. The rearrangement uses TRBV5-1 and TRBJ1-2, with D unclear. V was cut by 0 bases and J by 4 bases, with 10 bases left in between. The CDR3 covers 14 residues. The germline V gene encodes CDR1 SGHRS and CDR2 YFSETQ. This CDR3 is CASSLVSVFYGYTF. The DNA of the CDR3 is TGCGCCAGCAGCTTGGTGTCGGTATTCTATGGCTACACCTTC.

This clone has just a few counts. CDR3 protein: CASSIRGTGELFF. DNA for the CDR3: TGTGCCAGCAGCATCAGGGGAACCGGGGAGCTGTTTTTT. This chain uses TRBV5-4 with TRBJ2-2; maybe TRBD1 (6 bases). V shed 4 bases and J shed 5 bases, with 9 bases lying between them. The CDR3 runs 13 residues. Germline loops: CDR1 SGHNT, CDR2 YYREEE (reference sequence).